This T cell receptor (beta chain) was identified in a study of early T cells in non-severe SARS-CoV-2 infection (dated by TCRdb to about 2021). Broadly, across the study: Because TCR sequencing was done on bulk RNA from unsorted whole blood, the alpha and beta chains could not be paired. Overall study results and their limits: VDJdb matching was skewed toward anti-spike CD8 responses, so virus-specific expansions were likely underestimated and private and CD4 specificities were missed.

The method behind the library was 5' RACE. The listed sequencing device is NextSeq 500. To correct for sequencing error and PCR bias, the TCR library protocol tagged individual cDNA molecules with unique molecular identifiers. TCR alpha and beta chains were both sequenced, and the abundances of alpha and beta sequences in each sample were closely correlated with each other. From the authors' description of their analysis: Decombinator V4 was used to annotate the V gene, J gene and CDR3 of the TCR sequences. Expanded TCRs were defined as changing significantly between any two time points under a Poisson model with p below 0.0001. TCR abundances were normalised to the total number of TCRs sequenced per sample and expressed as counts per million. TRAV1-2 paired with TRAJ12, TRAJ20 or TRAJ33 defined MAIT TCRs, while TRAV10 paired with TRAJ18 defined iNKT TCRs. VDJdb, accessed 1 November 2021, was searched for CMV, EBV and SARS-CoV-2 annotated TCRs, excluding TCRs annotated for multiple antigens. TCRdb handled the public reads itself, with Q25 trimming in fastp and clone calling in MiXCR, and kept productive beta chains. Here each entry gathers all rows of one CDR3 protein and keeps the most common genes and DNA. TCRdb, not the original authors, processed these V and J calls. The sample table contains some 96,000 distinct CDR3 sequences; only one count was recorded for approximately 11% of them. Less than 5.5% of the sample is taken by the ten largest.

The study was a case-control design nested within a healthcare worker cohort in London, UK, with weekly nasopharyngeal swab PCR tests and blood sampling. Healthcare workers were enrolled in the week of the UK lockdown, from 23 to 31 March 2020, and were followed every week for up to roughly 15 weeks. Measured from the cysteine to the phenylalanine, the CDR3 is 14 residues long. Only the CDR3 region is kept as DNA, spanning 42 bases read in frame from base 1. The germline V gene (reference sequence) supplies CDR1 GTSNPN and CDR2 SVGIG. V gives up 2 bases and J gives up 0 bases, and the segment between their germline ends measures 5 bases. This clonotype came up many times. The clone's antigen remains unknown. It has no much larger one-base neighbor in the sample; base qualities were not kept.

The TCR comes from an adult who was a healthcare worker with PCR-confirmed SARS-CoV-2 infection or an uninfected control (not recorded which). Sequenced here: whole blood, sampled at baseline. Recombination joined TRBV30 with TRBJ2-6; no D gene call is confident. The CDR3 reads as follows: CAWSSRSGANVLTF. The bases read TGTGCCTGGAGTTCACGCTCTGGGGCCAACGTCCTGACTTTC.